This passage covers 18 T cell receptor beta chains from one sample sequenced in a study of blood T cell repertoires in COVID-19. Clones were sequenced by immunoSEQ multiplex PCR, and TCRdb holds only the in-frame ones, with some missing. The table shows tens of thousands of clones, with about 80% occurring only once. Sequenced input: peripheral blood. These receptors were taken from a woman of 80 years or more with acute or convalescent COVID-19.

The chain is built from TRBV2 and TRBJ2-1; 14 bases agree with TRBD2. Germline trimming cut 6 bases from V and 8 bases from J; bases unmatched to any gene: 15. Per the germline V gene, CDR1 is SNHLY and CDR2 is FYNNEI. The CDR3 loop spans 18 amino acids. CDR3: CASSANPLTSGGADEQFF. The DNA of the CDR3 is TGTGCCAGCAGCGCTAACCCCCTGACTAGCGGGGGGGCCGATGAGCAGTTCTTC. Complete variable domain (other parts from reference TRBV2 and TRBJ2-1): EPEVTQTPSHQVTQMGQEVILRCVPISNHLYFYWYRQILGQKVEFLVSFYNNEISEKSEIFDDQFSVERPDGSNFTLKIRSTKLEDSAMYFCASSANPLTSGGADEQFFGPGTRLTVL.

The genes are TRBV29-1 and TRBJ2-3; maybe TRBD1 (6 bases). This CDR3 is 14 amino acids long. The germline gives CDR1 SQVTM, CDR2 ANQGSEA. The V end lost 2 bases, the J end lost 4 bases, and 13 bases lay between the germline ends. The CDR3, as DNA: TGCAGCGTTGAACCCGGCAGGGGTGCAGATACGCAGTATTTT. Translating gives CSVEPGRGADTQYF.

This clone was seen a few times. This sequence joins TRBV5-4 and TRBJ2-1; tentative D call: TRBD2 (6 bases). The germline V gene has CDR1 SGHNT and CDR2 YYREEE (reference sequence). This CDR3 contains 14 residues. V was trimmed by 8 bases and J by 4 bases, leaving 16 bases between them. The CDR3 DNA sequence: TGTGCCAGTTCCCCGGGACGGGGGTACAATGAGCAGTTCTTC. Translated: CASSPGRGYNEQFF.

This clone occurred a few times. This chain links TRBV9 with TRBJ2-7, with D maybe TRBD1 (6 bases). The CDR3 totals 13 residues. V was cut by 3 bases and J by 4 bases, with 11 bases left in between. From germline, CDR1 is SGDLS and CDR2 YYNGEE. CDR3 sequence: CASSARGAYEQYF. As DNA, the CDR3 is TGTGCCAGCAGCGCCAGGGGAGCATACGAGCAGTACTTC.

The J gene is TRBJ2-2, the V gene TRBV18; D call uncertain. Trimming cost V 3 bases and J 1 base, with 9 bases left between them. The CDR3 is 15 amino acids. Germline CDR1 and CDR2: KGHSH and LQKENI. CDR3: CASSPGTRNTGELFF. CDR3 in DNA: TGTGCCAGCTCACCGGGCACAAGGAACACCGGGGAGCTGTTTTTT.

The chain carries TRBV5-1 and TRBJ1-1; D ambiguous. CDR1 and CDR2 (germline): SGHRS, YFSETQ. The V end was cut by 2 bases, the J end by 4 bases, with 6 bases between. The CDR3 covers 12 residues. The CDR3 reads CASSFRGTEAFF. In nucleotides, the CDR3 is TGCGCCAGCAGCTTTAGAGGCACTGAAGCTTTCTTT.

This clone was observed a few times. This sequence joins TRBV7-2 and TRBJ1-2, with a weak D call TRBD1 (5 bases). Germline lookup yields CDR1 SGHTA and CDR2 FQGNSA. V lost 2 bases to trimming and J lost 5 bases, with 12 bases between them. CDR3 length equals 14 residues. The CDR3 DNA is TGTGCCAGCAGCTTATATCGGGGGGAGTATGGCTACACCTTC. Translated: CASSLYRGEYGYTF.

This clone was seen a handful of times. The chain joins TRBV18 to TRBJ2-1; 13 bases are shared with TRBD2. Trimming at V came to 5 bases and at J to 0 bases, leaving 1 base not matched to a gene. There are 16 residues in the CDR3. Germline V CDR1 and CDR2: KGHSH, LQKENI. The CDR3 bases are TGTGCCAGCTCAACTAGCGGGGGGGCCTCCTACAATGAGCAGTTCTTC. Translated, it gives CASSTSGGASYNEQFF.

J is TRBJ2-3 and V is TRBV3-1 (or the pseudogene TRBV3-2); 11 bases map to TRBD2. The junction had 1 base not matched to a gene; V was cut back by 4 bases and J by 1 base. This CDR3 region has 15 residues. CDR1 and CDR2 (germline): LGHDT, YNNKEL (reference sequence). In nucleotides, the CDR3 is TGTGCCAGCAGCCTGGGACTAGCGGGCACAGATACGCAGTATTTT. Translating gives CASSLGLAGTDTQYF.

The chain recombines TRBV7-2 with TRBJ2-7; D remains ambiguous. Germline V CDR1 and CDR2: SGHTA, FQGNSA. CDR3 length: 14 amino acids. Trimming stripped 3 bases from V and 0 bases from J, with 9 bases between. The CDR3 sequence: CASSFGHSSYEQYF. The CDR3 DNA sequence: TGTGCCAGCAGCTTTGGCCATTCCTCCTACGAGCAGTACTTC.

The V call is TRBV7-3, the J call TRBJ1-6, with D unresolved. V was clipped by 3 bases and J by 7 bases, with 13 bases between them. The V gene's germline CDR1 is SGHTA and CDR2 FQGTGA. This CDR3 has 15 amino acids. CDR3: CASSLRNSGNSPLHF. CDR3 bases: TGTGCCAGCAGCTTGCGAAACAGCGGCAATTCACCCCTCCACTTT.

In this sample, this clone turned up once. The chain carries TRBV5-1 and TRBJ2-5; possibly TRBD1 for D (6 bases). The CDR3 sequence is 14 residues long. In germline, CDR1 is SGHRS, CDR2 YFSETQ. The germline V and J ends were trimmed by 3 bases and 5 bases, with 14 bases remaining between them. Written as DNA, the CDR3 is TGCGCCAGCAGCTCCAACAGGGAATCGGAGACCCAGTACTTC. Its translation: CASSSNRESETQYF.

This clone was detected a few times. The chain has TRBV9 and TRBJ2-5; a weak D match, TRBD2 (6 bases). This CDR3 region has 14 residues. Germline lookup yields CDR1 SGDLS and CDR2 YYNGEE. V was pared by 3 bases and J by 4 bases, with 13 bases between. Here the CDR3 DNA reads TGTGCCAGCAGCGATTGGGGAGCGGGAGAGACCCAGTACTTC. Its protein product is CASSDWGAGETQYF.

This clone was counted a few times. The chain has TRBV24-1 and TRBJ2-3, with 11 bases aligning to TRBD1. J lost 6 bases, V lost 10 bases, and 2 bases had no gene match. The CDR3 is 12 amino acids. Looked up from germline, CDR1 is KGHDR and CDR2 is SFDVKD. In nucleotides, the CDR3 is TGTGCCACTGGGACAGGGGGGGATACGCAGTATTTT. It codes for CATGTGGDTQYF.

The chain has TRBV18 and TRBJ1-1; D remains unclear. The CDR3 is 15 amino acids. The germline V gene encodes CDR1 KGHSH and CDR2 LQKENI. V gave up 1 base and J gave up 3 bases, with 12 bases separating them. The CDR3 sequence: CASSPQSLLDTEAFF. The CDR3 DNA reads TGTGCCAGCTCACCACAGAGTCTTCTGGACACTGAAGCTTTCTTT.

The table lists this clone with a few counts. The chain links TRBV24-1 to TRBJ2-3; 8 nucleotides line up with TRBD1. The CDR3 is 16 residues long. The germline V gene has CDR1 KGHDR and CDR2 SFDVKD. The junction had 11 bases not matched to a gene; V was cut back by 4 bases and J by 6 bases. The chain's CDR3 is CATSDRQGKNLDTQYF. The CDR3, as DNA: TGTGCCACCAGTGACAGACAGGGGAAAAACCTGGATACGCAGTATTTT.

The chain employs TRBV3-1 (or the pseudogene TRBV3-2) and TRBJ2-4, with D unclear. Between the trimmed V and J ends, which lost 3 bases and 0 bases, there was a span of 6 bases. Germline V lookup: CDR1 LGHDT, CDR2 YNNKEL (reference sequence). CDR3 size: 14 residues. The CDR3: CASSHGLAKNIQYF. The CDR3 DNA is TGTGCCAGCAGCCACGGTCTAGCCAAAAACATTCAGTACTTC.

The chain carries TRBV7-9 and TRBJ2-3, with 13 bases that match TRBD2. CDR3 length: 15 residues. CDR1 is SEHNR, CDR2 FQNEAQ, per germline (reference sequence). V lost 3 bases to trimming and J lost 4 bases; unmatched junction nucleotides: 1. The CDR3 DNA follows: TGTGCCAGCAGCTTCGGACTAGCGGGAGCAGATACGCAGTATTTT. Its protein product is CASSFGLAGADTQYF.